This note documents a single T cell receptor beta chain sequence. Its antigen is not identified. Since a much larger clone is just one base distant, this may be a read error. Sequencing libraries for TCR beta were prepared with iRepertoire HTBI primers and Arm-PCR of CDR3 regions. TCRdb used MiXCR to reprocess the multiplex PCR reads, holding one entry per CDR3 protein. The sample contains roughly 450,000 distinct CDR3 sequences, around 20% of which appear only once. Specified time point: persistent/refractory GD, antithyroid drugs over 5 years with positive TRAb. PBMC RNA served as the TCR library source. Germline V gene lookup returns CDR1 MNHEY and CDR2 SMNVEV (reference sequence). This CDR3 is 14 amino acids long. This entry comes from a study of regulatory T cells in long-lasting Graves disease. Study-level information: The definition of persistent Graves' disease was over 5 years of antithyroid drugs with positive TSH receptor antibodies. Study outcomes and limitations: TCR diversity was lower in persistent than newly diagnosed Graves' disease. A limited number of samples was an acknowledged limitation.

The sample in question was peripheral blood mononuclear cells (PBMCs), obtained when the disease was refractory, from a patient treated with antithyroid drugs. The clonotype comes from a female donor with Graves disease. The J gene is TRBJ1-1, the V gene TRBV27, with 8 bases fitting TRBD1. The CDR3, as DNA: TGTGCCAGCAGTCCGGGACAGGCGAACGCTGAAGCTTTCTTT. Its translation: CASSPGQANAEAFF.